The T cell receptor (beta chain) under discussion was sequenced for a study of early T cells in non-severe SARS-CoV-2 infection (dated by TCRdb to the early 2020s). Regarding the study in general: TCR sequencing used bulk RNA from unsorted whole blood, so alpha and beta chains could not be paired.

Library preparation was by 5' RACE. Sequencing was carried out with a NextSeq 500. In the TCR library protocol, unique molecular identifiers were attached to individual cDNA molecules to correct for PCR bias and sequencing error. Sequencing covered both TCR alpha and beta chains, and within each sample the abundances of alpha and beta sequences were tightly co-correlated. On the authors' methods: Decombinator V4 was used to annotate TCR sequences for V gene, J gene and CDR3. Expanded TCRs were defined as changing significantly between any two time points under a Poisson model with p below 0.0001. TCR abundances were normalised to the total number of TCRs sequenced per sample and were expressed as counts per million. TRAV1-2 paired with TRAJ12, TRAJ20 or TRAJ33 defined MAIT TCRs, while TRAV10 paired with TRAJ18 defined iNKT TCRs. VDJdb, accessed 1 November 2021, was searched for CMV, EBV and SARS-CoV-2 annotated TCRs, excluding TCRs annotated for multiple antigens. Starting from the raw public reads, TCRdb applied fastp trimming at Q25, assembled clones with MiXCR and retained in-frame beta chains. Rows are combined by CDR3 protein, so each entry shows the most common genes and DNA. TCRdb's processing, not the study's, gives the V and J calls here. In this sample the table shows 70,000 to 75,000 distinct CDR3 sequences, around 15% of which occur a single time. The ten largest make up over 12% of the sample.

This clonotype was counted a few times. Its antigen remains undetermined. No quality values exist for individual bases; no much larger clone is one base distant. As encoded in the germline V gene (reference sequence), CDR1 is LGHDT while CDR2 is YNNKEL. Trimming takes 4 bases off V and 4 bases off J; junction bases not matched to a gene: 6. The CDR3 covers 16 residues, taking in both the cysteine and the phenylalanine. Here the CDR3 DNA is all that survives: 48 bases in frame from base 1. A case-control design nested within a healthcare worker cohort in London, UK, was used, with weekly nasopharyngeal swab PCR tests and blood sampling performed. Healthcare workers were recruited during the week of the UK lockdown, between 23 and 31 March 2020, and followed weekly for up to 16 weeks. Results the study describes overall, beyond this receptor: VDJdb matching was skewed toward anti-spike CD8 responses and likely underestimated virus-specific expansions by missing private and CD4 specificities.

Input material: whole blood. The TCR sequence derives from an adult who was a healthcare worker with PCR-confirmed SARS-CoV-2 infection or an uninfected control (not recorded which). The chain links TRBV3-1 with TRBJ2-2; TRBD2 fits 10 bases in the junction. The encoded CDR3 is CASSPPSGGATGELFF. DNA sequence: TGTGCCAGCAGCCCCCCGAGCGGGGGGGCCACCGGGGAGCTGTTTTTT.